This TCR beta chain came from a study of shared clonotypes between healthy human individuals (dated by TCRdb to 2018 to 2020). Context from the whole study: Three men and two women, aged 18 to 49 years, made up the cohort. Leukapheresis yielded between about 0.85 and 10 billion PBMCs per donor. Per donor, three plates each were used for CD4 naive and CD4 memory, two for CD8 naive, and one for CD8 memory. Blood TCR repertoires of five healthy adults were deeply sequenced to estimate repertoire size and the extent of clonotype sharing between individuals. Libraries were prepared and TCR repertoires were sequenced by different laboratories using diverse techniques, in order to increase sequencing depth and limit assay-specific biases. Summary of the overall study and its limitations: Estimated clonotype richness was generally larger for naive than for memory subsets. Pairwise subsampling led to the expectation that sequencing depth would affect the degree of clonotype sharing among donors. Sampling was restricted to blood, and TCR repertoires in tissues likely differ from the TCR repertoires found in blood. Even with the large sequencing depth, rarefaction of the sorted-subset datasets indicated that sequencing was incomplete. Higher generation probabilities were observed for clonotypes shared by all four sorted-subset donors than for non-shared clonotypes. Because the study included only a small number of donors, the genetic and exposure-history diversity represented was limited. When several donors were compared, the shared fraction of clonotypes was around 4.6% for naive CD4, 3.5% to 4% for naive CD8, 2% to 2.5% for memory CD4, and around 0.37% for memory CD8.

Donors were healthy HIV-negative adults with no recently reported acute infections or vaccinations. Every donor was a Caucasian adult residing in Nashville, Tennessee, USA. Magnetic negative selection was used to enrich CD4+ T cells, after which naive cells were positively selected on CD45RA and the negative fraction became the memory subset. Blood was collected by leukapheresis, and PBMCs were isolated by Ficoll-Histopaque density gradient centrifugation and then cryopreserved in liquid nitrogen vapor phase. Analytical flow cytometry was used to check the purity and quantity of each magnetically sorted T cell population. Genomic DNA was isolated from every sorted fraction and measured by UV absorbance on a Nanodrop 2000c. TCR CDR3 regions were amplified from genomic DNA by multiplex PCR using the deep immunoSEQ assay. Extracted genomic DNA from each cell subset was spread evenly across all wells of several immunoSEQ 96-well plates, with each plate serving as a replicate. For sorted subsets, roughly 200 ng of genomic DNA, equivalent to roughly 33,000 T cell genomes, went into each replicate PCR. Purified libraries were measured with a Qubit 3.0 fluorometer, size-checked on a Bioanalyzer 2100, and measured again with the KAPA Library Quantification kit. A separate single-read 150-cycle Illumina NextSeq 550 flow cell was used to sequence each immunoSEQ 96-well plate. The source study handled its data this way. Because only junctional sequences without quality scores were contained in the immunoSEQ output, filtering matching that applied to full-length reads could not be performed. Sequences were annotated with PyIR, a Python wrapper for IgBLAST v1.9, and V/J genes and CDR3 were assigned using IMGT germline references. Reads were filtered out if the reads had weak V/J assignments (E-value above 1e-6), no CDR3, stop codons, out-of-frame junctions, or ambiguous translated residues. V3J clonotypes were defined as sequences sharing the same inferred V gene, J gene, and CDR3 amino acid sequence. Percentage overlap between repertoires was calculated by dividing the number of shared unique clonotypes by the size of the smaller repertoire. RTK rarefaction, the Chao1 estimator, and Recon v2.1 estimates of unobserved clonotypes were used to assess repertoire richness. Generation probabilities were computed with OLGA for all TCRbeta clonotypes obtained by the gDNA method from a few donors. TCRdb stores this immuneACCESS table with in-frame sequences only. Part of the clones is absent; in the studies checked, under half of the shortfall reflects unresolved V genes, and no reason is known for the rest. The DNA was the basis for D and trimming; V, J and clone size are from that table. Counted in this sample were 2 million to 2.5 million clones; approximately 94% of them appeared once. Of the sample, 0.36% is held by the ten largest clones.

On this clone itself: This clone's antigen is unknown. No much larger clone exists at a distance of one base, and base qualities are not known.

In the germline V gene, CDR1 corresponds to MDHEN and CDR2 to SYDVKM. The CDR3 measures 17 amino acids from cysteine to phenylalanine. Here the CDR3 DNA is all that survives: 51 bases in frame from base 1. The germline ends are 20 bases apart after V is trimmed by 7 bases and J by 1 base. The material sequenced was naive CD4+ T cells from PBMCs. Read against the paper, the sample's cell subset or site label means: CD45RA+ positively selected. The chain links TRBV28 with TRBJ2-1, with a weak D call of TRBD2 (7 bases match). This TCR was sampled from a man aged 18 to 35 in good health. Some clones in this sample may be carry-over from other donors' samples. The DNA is TGTGCCAGCACCCTGGGGGGGGCGGGCCCTTCCTACAATGAGCAGTTCTTC. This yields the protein CASTLGGAGPSYNEQFF.